This TCR beta chain originates from a study of blood T cell repertoires in COVID-19. Study summary: COVID-19 samples collected from the United States, Italy and Spain covered acute and convalescent phases. T cells, B-cell-depleted T cells, or PBMCs supplied cDNA or gDNA.

The CDR3 consists of 13 residues. The germline V and J ends were trimmed by 1 base and 4 bases, with 8 bases remaining between them. Germline V gene sequence: CDR1 SGHNT, CDR2 YYREEE (reference sequence). Recruited during active infection, patients (from Seattle) were subsequently followed longitudinally. In the original processing: Amplification of reference gene primers provided the estimated nucleated cell counts. Assay: immunoSEQ multiplex PCR; the TCRdb copy retains only in-frame clones and omits some. V, J and clone size derive from that table, while D and trimming were established from the DNA sequence. The sample shows about 130,000 clones, around 81% of them seen only once.

The chain couples TRBV5-4 to TRBJ1-2, with D possibly being TRBD1 (6 bases). This TCR was recovered from a man younger than 45 with COVID-19, enrolled during active disease. The source material was peripheral blood. CDR3 DNA: TGTGCCAGCAGCTTGACAGGGAGCTATGGCTACACCTTC. As protein: CASSLTGSYGYTF.